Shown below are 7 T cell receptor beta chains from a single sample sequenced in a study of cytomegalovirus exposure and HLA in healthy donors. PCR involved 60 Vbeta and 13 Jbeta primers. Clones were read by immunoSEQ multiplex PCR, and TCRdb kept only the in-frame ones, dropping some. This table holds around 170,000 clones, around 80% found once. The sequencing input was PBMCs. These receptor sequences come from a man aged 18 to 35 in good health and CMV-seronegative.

The CDR3 protein is CSVGGQGSNQPQHF. Written as DNA, the CDR3 is TGCAGCGTTGGAGGACAGGGAAGCAATCAGCCCCAGCATTTT. This sequence joins TRBV29-1 and TRBJ1-5; TRBD1 agrees at 8 bases. Germline V gene lookup returns CDR1 SQVTM and CDR2 ANQGSEA. The CDR3 runs 14 residues. V was pared by 4 bases and J by 1 base, with 3 bases of the junction left unmatched. Full variable domain (missing parts from reference TRBV29-1 and TRBJ1-5): SAVISQKPSRDICQRGTSLTIQCQVDSQVTMMFWYRQQPGQSLTLIATANQGSEATYESGFVIDKFPISRPNLTFSTLTVSNMSPEDSSIYLCSVGGQGSNQPQHFGDGTRLSIL.

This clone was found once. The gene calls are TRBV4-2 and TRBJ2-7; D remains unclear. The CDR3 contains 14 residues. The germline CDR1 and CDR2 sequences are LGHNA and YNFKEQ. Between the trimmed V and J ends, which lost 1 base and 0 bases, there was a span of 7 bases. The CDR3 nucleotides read TGTGCCAGCAGCCAAGTAGCCTCCTCCTACGAGCAGTACTTC. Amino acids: CASSQVASSYEQYF.

In DNA, the CDR3 is TGTGCCTGGAGTCACAATAGCGTTCCCGGGAATGAGCAGTTCTTC. Protein sequence: CAWSHNSVPGNEQFF. The chain is built from TRBV30 and TRBJ2-1, with D possibly matching TRBD2 (5 bases). CDR3 length: 15 amino acids. With 2 bases removed from V and 7 bases from J, the gap between germline ends came to 18 bases. CDR1 and CDR2 from the germline V gene are GTSNPN and SVGIG (reference sequence).

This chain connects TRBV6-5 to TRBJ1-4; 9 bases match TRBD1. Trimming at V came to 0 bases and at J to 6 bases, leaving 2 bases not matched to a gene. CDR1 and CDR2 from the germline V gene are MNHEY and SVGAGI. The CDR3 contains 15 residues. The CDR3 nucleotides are TGTGCCAGCAGTTACTCCGGGACAGGGCATGAAAAACTGTTTTTT. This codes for CASSYSGTGHEKLFF.

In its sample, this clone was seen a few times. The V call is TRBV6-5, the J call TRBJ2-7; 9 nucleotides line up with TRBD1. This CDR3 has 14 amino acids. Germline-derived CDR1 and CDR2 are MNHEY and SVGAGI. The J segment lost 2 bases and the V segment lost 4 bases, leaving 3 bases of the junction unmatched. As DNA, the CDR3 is TGTGCCAGCAGTTGGACAGGGGTGACCTACGAGCAGTACTTC. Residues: CASSWTGVTYEQYF.

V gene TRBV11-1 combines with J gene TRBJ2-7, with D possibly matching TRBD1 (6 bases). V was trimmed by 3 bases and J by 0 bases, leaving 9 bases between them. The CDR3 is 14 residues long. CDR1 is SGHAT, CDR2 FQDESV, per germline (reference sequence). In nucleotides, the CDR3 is TGTGCCAGCAGCTTTTGGGACAACTCCTACGAGCAGTACTTC. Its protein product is CASSFWDNSYEQYF.

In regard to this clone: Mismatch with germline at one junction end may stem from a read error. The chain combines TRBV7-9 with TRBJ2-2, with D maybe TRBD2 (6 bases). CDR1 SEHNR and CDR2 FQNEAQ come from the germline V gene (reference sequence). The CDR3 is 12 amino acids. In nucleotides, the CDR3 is TGTTCCAGCAGCTCGGGGGACGGGGAGCTGTTTTTT. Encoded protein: CSSSSGDGELFF.